These T cell receptor beta chains were read from a single sample in a study of response to subunit inactivated influenza vaccine. In TCRdb, the RT-PCR reads were re-called with MiXCR into one record per CDR3 protein. The repertoire holds 860,000 or so distinct CDR3 sequences, with about 20% as singletons. The starting material was PBMCs from blood, obtained roughly 5 days after vaccination. The receptors stem from a man in his forties or fifties who received an inactivated influenza vaccine. CDR3s include the opening cysteine and the closing phenylalanine or tryptophan. Each record gives: V gene, J gene, CDR3 protein.

TRBV12-3/TRBV12-4	TRBJ2-7	CASNLGGYEQYF
TRBV20-1	TRBJ2-5	CSALDPAGRVETQYF
TRBV27	TRBJ2-1	CASSLSHIDNEQFF
TRBV4-1	TRBJ2-5	CASSQVGSVETQYF
TRBV6-1	TRBJ1-1	CASSDFPRGNTEAFF
TRBV7-8	TRBJ2-5	CASSPPGTGGSETQYF
TRBV20-1	TRBJ2-7	CSAVSGGEYEQYF
TRBV6-2/TRBV6-3	TRBJ1-2	CASSRGDRGIPYGYTF
TRBV7-2	TRBJ2-3	CASSLTPGTGPTQYF
TRBV20-1	TRBJ2-7	CSACPSDRAGSYEQYF
TRBV5-1	TRBJ2-5	CASSGTGTGRRETQHF
TRBV10-3	TRBJ2-7	CAISVDSAYEQYF
TRBV4-2	TRBJ2-2	CASSPIHLDANTGELFF
TRBV14	TRBJ2-2	CASSQEIRTGELFF
TRBV29-1	TRBJ2-7	CSATRTGDIEQYF
TRBV7-9	TRBJ2-7	CASSITGKVSYEQYF
TRBV5-6	TRBJ2-5	CASSYPGEETQYF
TRBV5-1	TRBJ2-1	CASSLATGWRNEQFF
TRBV2	TRBJ2-6	CASSPGLGANVLTF
TRBV20-1	TRBJ2-3	CSARDLAGADTQYF
TRBV7-2	TRBJ1-6	CASSRDRSSYNSPLHF
TRBV20-1	TRBJ2-3	CSARVHGDTQYF
TRBV28	TRBJ2-6	CASKTGGSVGANVLTF
TRBV5-6	TRBJ1-1	CASSLDVGGFDTEAFF
TRBV10-2	TRBJ2-2	CASSGRGGTGELFF
TRBV20-1	TRBJ2-4	CSASQKGVDIQYF
TRBV6-2/TRBV6-3	TRBJ2-5	CASSPSSGTQYF
TRBV20-1	TRBJ2-7	CRAERGPYEQYF
TRBV5-1	TRBJ2-1	CASSFLGWDEQFF
TRBV28	TRBJ2-7	CASSFDLRGDYEQYF
TRBV7-6	TRBJ2-2	CASSDRPKGDTGELFF
TRBV7-3	TRBJ2-1	CASSIGDGNEQFF
TRBV28	TRBJ2-1	CAIEGADEQFF
TRBV29-1	TRBJ2-3	CSVERGQGADTQYF
TRBV20-1	TRBJ2-7	CSARGTSGESSYEQYF
TRBV20-1	TRBJ2-5	CSQMPLAGVGETQYF
TRBV18	TRBJ2-2	CASSPVPITGELFF
TRBV29-1	TRBJ2-7	CSVGQARYEQYF
TRBV20-1	TRBJ1-2	CSARNPSGSDYGYTF
TRBV28	TRBJ2-1	CASRALVLAGGGEQFF
TRBV20-1	TRBJ1-5	CSARAGGSNQPQHF
TRBV5-6	TRBJ2-1	CASSLVLVAATYNEQFF
TRBV6-1	TRBJ1-2	CASSSRTENYGYTF
TRBV3-1	TRBJ1-2	CASSQGQGWGYTF
TRBV20-1	TRBJ2-1	CSARERQGTYNEQFF
TRBV20-1	TRBJ2-5	CSAENRDRLETQYF
TRBV12-3/TRBV12-4	TRBJ1-2	CASSPTANYGYTF
TRBV20-1	TRBJ2-7	CSADSPTGEQYF